This T cell receptor beta chain was sequenced for a study of T cells in Graves' hyperthyroidism and ophthalmopathy. What was amplified from RNA transcripts were TCR beta CDR3 regions. During a first-round RT-PCR of the TCR CDR3, the HTBI primer set was used. Via MiXCR, TCRdb re-called the multiplex PCR reads, giving one row per CDR3 protein. This table holds 550,000 to 850,000 distinct CDR3 sequences, 18% found once. Patients aged 18 to 65 had newly diagnosed hyperthyroidism lasting under 2 months. Researchers barred patients who had uncontrolled infection, other autoimmune disease, pregnancy or lactation. The CDR3 totals 14 residues. Germline V gives CDR1 MNHNS, CDR2 SASEGT. Trimming left V 6 bases short and J 3 bases short, with 15 bases between.

The clonotype comes from a woman between 45 and 60 years old with Graves' hyperthyroidism that later progressed to Graves' ophthalmopathy. The sample taken for sequencing was blood. The chain combines TRBV6-1 with TRBJ2-7, with D possibly TRBD2 on 5 matching bases. The CDR3 region has the DNA TGTGCCAGCAGCCCGCGACCGAGCGGCTACGAGCAGTACTTC. The encoded protein is CASSPRPSGYEQYF.